Sequencing of this T cell receptor (beta chain) was carried out in a study of shared clonotypes between healthy human individuals. Naive-designated CD8 cells lacked CD45RO, were positively enriched for CCR7, and omitted terminally differentiated effector memory CD45RA+ cells. Assay used: immunoSEQ multiplex PCR; TCRdb lists only in-frame clones, some missing. The table includes over 2,000,000 clones, about 94% detected once. This clone was seen only once. This CDR3 comprises 15 residues. V shed 5 bases and J 3 bases; nucleotides not matched to a gene: 11. The V gene's germline CDR1 is GTSNPN and CDR2 SVGIG (reference sequence).

The chain is built from TRBV30 and TRBJ2-7, with TRBD1 matching 9 bases. The sequencing sample was made of naive CD8+ T cells from PBMCs. This receptor was obtained from a young man in good health. Some clones in this sample may be carry-over from other donors' samples. The DNA of the CDR3 is TGTGCCTGGGGAACAGGGGGCGCCCCCAGCTACGAGCAGTACTTC. This translates into CAWGTGGAPSYEQYF.